This entry describes one TCR beta chain. Its antigen is not identified. This specimen comes from a study of high-grade serous ovarian cancer treatment subgroups. At the level of the study: Samples averaged around 13,000 reads and roughly 7,500 unique TCR beta rearrangements. Overall study findings and caveats: Tumors within one patient showed repertoire similarity of 0.11 to 0.79. Only CDR3 was analyzed; CDR1 and CDR2 were not. Higher neoantigen levels went with greater TCR clonal relatedness.

Tumor tissue was taken before any definitive surgery or chemotherapy was given. Method: immunoSEQ multiplex PCR; TCRdb's copy keeps in-frame clones and lacks some. Counted here are more than 7,500 clones, 60% to 80% occurring once; the ten biggest clones make up approximately 5%. V lost 3 bases to trimming and J lost 4 bases; unmatched junction nucleotides: 5. CDR3 length: 15 residues. In germline, CDR1 is MRHNA, CDR2 SNTAGT. The sequence derives from a human donor with high-grade serous ovarian cancer. The rearrangement links TRBV6-4 to TRBJ2-1; TRBD2 aligns across 8 bases. Sequencing was performed on tumor tissue. This chain's CDR3 is CASSEVAGRYNEQFF. CDR3 coding DNA: TGTGCCAGCAGTGAGGTAGCGGGGAGATACAATGAGCAGTTCTTC.